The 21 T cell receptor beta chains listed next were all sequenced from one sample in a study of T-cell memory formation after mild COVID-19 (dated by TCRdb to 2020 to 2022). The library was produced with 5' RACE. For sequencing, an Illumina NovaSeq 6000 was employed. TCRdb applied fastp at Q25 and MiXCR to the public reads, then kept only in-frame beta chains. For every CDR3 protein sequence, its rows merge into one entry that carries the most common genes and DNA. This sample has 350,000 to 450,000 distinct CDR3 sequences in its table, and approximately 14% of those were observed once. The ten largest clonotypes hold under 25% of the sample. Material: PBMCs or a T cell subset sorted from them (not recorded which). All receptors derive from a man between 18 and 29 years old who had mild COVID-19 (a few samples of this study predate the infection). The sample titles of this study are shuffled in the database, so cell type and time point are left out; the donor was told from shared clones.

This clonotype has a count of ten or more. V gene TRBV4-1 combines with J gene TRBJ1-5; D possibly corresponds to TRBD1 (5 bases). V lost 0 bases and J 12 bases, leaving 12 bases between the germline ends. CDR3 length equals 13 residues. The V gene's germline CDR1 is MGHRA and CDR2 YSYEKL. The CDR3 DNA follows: TGCGCCAGCAGCCAAGAAGGGGCAGGGAGCCAGCATTTT. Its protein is CASSQEGAGSQHF.

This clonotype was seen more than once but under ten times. CDR3 nucleotides: TGTGCCAGCAGCTCCCCGACTAGCGGGGGGAGGGTCTCCTACAATGAGCAGTTCTTC. Its translation: CASSSPTSGGRVSYNEQFF. The J gene is TRBJ2-1, the V gene TRBV5-6; 13 positions agree with TRBD2. The ends lost 3 bases at V and 0 bases at J; junction bases unmatched: 9. This CDR3 comprises 19 residues. CDR1 is SGHDT, CDR2 YYEEEE, per germline.

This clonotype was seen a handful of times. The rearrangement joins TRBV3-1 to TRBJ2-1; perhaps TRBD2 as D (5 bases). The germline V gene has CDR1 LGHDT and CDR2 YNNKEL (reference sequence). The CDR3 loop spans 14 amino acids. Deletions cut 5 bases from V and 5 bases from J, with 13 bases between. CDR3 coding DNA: TGTGCCAGCAGCACCCGGACTGCAAACAATGAGCAGTTCTTC. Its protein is CASSTRTANNEQFF.

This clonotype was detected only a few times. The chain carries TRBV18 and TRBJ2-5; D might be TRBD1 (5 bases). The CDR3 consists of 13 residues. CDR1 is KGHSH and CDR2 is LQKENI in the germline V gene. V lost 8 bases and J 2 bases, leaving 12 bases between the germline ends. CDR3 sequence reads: CASLETVQETQYF. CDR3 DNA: TGTGCCAGCCTCGAGACAGTTCAAGAGACCCAGTACTTC. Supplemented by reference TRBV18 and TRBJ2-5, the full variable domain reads NAGVMQNPRHLVRRRGQEARLRCSPMKGHSHVYWYRQLPEEGLKFMVYLQKENIIDESGMPKERFSAEFPKEGPSILRIQQVVRGDSAAYFCASLETVQETQYFGPGTRLLVL.

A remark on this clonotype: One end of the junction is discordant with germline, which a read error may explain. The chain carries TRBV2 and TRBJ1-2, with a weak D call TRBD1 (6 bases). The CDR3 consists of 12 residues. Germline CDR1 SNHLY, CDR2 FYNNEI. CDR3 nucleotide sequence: TGTGCCAGCAGTGAAAACAGGGCGCGGTGGTGGTTC. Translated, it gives CASSENRARWWF.

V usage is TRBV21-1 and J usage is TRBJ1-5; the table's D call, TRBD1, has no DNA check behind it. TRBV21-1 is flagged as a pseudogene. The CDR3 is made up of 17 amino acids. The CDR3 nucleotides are TGTGCCAGCAGCACTCAACGGGACGGAAATAGCAATCAGCCCCAGCATTTT. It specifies CASSTQRDGNSNQPQHF.

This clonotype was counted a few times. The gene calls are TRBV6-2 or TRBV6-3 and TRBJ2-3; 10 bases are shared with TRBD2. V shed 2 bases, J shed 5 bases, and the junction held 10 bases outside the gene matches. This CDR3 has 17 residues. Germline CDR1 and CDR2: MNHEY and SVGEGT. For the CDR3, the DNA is TGTGCCAGCAGTTACACAGGGACTAGCGAGGGGGAAGATACGCAGTATTTT. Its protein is CASSYTGTSEGEDTQYF.

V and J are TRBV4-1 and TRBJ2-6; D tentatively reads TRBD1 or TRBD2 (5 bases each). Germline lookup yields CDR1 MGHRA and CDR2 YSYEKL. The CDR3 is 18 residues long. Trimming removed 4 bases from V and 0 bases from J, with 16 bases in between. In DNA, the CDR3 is TGCGCCAGCAGCCGATCCCCACCGGGGCGCTCTGGGGCCAACGTCCTGACTTTC. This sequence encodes CASSRSPPGRSGANVLTF.

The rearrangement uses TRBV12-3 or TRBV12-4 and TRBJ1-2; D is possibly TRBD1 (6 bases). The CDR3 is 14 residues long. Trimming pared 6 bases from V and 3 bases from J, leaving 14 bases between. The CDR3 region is CASSTATGYYGYTF. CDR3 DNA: TGTGCCAGCAGCACCGCAACAGGGTACTATGGCTACACCTTC.

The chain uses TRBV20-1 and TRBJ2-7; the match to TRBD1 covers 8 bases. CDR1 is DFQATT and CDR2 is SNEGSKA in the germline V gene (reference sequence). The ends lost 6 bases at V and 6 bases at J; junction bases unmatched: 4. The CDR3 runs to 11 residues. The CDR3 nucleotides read TGCAGTGCGAATACAGGGGGCGAGCAGTACTTC. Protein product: CSANTGGEQYF.

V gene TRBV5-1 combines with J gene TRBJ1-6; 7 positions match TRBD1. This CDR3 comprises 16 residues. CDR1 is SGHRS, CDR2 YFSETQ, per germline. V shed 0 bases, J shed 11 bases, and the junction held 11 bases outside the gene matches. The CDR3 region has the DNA TGCGCCAGCAGCTTGGAGAGGACAGGTTCAGGTGCACCCCTCCACTTT. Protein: CASSLERTGSGAPLHF.

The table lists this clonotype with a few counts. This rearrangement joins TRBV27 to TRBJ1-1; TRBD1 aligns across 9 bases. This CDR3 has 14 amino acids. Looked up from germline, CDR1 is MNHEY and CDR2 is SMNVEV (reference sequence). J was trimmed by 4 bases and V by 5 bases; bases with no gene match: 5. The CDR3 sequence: CASSPGTGTTEAFF. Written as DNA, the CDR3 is TGTGCCAGCAGTCCCGGGACAGGGACCACTGAAGCTTTCTTT.

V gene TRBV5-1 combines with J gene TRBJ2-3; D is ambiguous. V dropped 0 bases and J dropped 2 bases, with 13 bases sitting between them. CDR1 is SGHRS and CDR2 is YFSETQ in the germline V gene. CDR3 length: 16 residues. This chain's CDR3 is CASSLDLRGDTDTQYF. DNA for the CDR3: TGCGCCAGCAGCTTGGATCTTCGTGGGGACACAGATACGCAGTATTTT.

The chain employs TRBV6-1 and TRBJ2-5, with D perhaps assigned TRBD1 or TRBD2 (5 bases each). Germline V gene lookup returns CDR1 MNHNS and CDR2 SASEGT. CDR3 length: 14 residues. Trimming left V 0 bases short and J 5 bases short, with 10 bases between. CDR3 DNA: TGTGCCAGCAGTGAAGCGCTCGGGGCGGAGACCCAGTACTTC. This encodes CASSEALGAETQYF.

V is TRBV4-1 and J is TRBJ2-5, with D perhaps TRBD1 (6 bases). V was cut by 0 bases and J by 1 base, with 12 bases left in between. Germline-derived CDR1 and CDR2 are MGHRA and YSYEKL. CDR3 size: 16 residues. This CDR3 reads CASSQDGTPSQETQYF. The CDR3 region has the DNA TGCGCCAGCAGCCAAGACGGGACACCCAGCCAAGAGACCCAGTACTTC.

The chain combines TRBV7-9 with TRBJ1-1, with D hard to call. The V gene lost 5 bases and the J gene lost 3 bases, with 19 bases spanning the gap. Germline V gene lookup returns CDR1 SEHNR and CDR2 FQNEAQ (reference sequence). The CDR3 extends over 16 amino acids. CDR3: CASSPTLREADTEAFF. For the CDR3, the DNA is TGTGCCAGCAGCCCCACCCTGCGGGAAGCGGACACTGAAGCTTTCTTT.

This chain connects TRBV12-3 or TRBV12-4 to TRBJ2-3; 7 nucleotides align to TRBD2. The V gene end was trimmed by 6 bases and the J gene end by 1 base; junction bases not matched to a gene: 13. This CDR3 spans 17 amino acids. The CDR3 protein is CASSYRGGGVGTDTQYF. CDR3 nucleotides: TGTGCCAGCAGCTACCGAGGCGGGGGTGTCGGCACAGATACGCAGTATTTT.

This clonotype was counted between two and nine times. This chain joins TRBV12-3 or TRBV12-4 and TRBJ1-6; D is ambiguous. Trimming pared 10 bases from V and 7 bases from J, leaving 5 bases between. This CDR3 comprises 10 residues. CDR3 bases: TGTGCCACCAGGAATTCACCCCTCCACTTT. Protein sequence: CATRNSPLHF.

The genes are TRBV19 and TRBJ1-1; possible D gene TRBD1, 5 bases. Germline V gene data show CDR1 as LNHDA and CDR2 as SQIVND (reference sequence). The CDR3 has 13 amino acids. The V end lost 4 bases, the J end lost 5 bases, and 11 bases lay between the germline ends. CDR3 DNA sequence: TGTGCCAGTAGTACCCAGGGTTGGACTGAAGCTTTCTTT. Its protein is CASSTQGWTEAFF.

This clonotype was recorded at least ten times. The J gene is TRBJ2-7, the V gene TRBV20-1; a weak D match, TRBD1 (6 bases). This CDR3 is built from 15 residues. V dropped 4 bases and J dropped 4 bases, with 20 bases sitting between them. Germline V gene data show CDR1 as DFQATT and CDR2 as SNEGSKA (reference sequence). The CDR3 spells CSATPGALQGYEQYF. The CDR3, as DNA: TGCAGTGCTACCCCCGGGGCCCTTCAGGGGTACGAGCAGTACTTC.

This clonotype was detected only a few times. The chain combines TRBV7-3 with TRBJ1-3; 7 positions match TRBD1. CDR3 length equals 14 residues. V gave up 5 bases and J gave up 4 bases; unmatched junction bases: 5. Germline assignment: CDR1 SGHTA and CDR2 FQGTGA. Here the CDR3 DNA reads TGTGCCAGCAGCCCCGACAGGGCAGGAAACACCATATATTTT. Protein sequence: CASSPDRAGNTIYF.